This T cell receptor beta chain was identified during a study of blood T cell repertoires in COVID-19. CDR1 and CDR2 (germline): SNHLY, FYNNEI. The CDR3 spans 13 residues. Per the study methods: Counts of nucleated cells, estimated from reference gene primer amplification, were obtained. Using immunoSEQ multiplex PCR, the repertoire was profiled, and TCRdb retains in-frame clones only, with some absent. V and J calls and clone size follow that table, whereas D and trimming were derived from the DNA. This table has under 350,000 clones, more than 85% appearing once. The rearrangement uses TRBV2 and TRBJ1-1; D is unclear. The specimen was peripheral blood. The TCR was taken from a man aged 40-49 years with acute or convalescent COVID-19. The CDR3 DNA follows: TGTGCATCCCACCGGGTGGAAAACACTGAAGCTTTCTTT. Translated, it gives CASHRVENTEAFF. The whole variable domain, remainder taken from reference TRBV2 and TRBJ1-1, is EPEVTQTPSHQVTQMGQEVILRCVPISNHLYFYWYRQILGQKVEFLVSFYNNEISEKSEIFDDQFSVERPDGSNFTLKIRSTKLEDSAMYFCASHRVENTEAFFGQGTRLTVV.